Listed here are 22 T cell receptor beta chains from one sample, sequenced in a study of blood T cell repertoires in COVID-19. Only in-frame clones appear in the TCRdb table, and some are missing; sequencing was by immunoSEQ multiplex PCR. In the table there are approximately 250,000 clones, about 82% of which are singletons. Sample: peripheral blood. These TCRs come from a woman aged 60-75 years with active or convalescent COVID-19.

CDR3 DNA sequence: TGTGCCAGCAGCTGGAATCTCCCGGGATCCCGACACAATGAGCAGTTCTTC. Protein sequence: CASSWNLPGSRHNEQFF. The chain uses TRBV7-9 and TRBJ2-1, with D perhaps TRBD2 (5 bases). Germline CDR1 reads SEHNR; CDR2 reads FQNEAQ (reference sequence). The CDR3 has 17 residues. The V and J ends lost 4 bases and 5 bases respectively, with 21 bases between them.

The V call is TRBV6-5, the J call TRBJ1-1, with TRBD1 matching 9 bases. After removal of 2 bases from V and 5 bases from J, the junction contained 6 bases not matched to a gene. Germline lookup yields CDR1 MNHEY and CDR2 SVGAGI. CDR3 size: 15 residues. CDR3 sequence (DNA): TGTGCCAGCAGTTACGGGGGACAGGGTTTGACTGAAGCTTTCTTT. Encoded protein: CASSYGGQGLTEAFF.

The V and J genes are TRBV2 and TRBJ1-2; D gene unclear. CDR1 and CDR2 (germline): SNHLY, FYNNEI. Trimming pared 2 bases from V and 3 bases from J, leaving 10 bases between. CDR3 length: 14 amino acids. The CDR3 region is CASSEMRNHYGYTF. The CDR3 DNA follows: TGTGCCAGCAGTGAAATGCGGAACCACTATGGCTACACCTTC.

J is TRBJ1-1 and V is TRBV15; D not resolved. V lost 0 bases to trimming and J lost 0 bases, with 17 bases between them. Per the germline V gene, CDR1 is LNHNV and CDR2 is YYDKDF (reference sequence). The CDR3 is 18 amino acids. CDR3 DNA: TGTGCCACCAGCAGAGATAAGGTTGGCAGGCTGATGAACACTGAAGCTTTCTTT. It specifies CATSRDKVGRLMNTEAFF.

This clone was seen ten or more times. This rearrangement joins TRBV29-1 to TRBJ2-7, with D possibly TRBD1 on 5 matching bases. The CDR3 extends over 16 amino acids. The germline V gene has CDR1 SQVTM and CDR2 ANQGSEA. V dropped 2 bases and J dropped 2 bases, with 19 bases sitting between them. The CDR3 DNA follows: TGCAGCGTTGAACCCCCGATAACAGGCGGCACCTACGAGCAGTACTTC. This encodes CSVEPPITGGTYEQYF.

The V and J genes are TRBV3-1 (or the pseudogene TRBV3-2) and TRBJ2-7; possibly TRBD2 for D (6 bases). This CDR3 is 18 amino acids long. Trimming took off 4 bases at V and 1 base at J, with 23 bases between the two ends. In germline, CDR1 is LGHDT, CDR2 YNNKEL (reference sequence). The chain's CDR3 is CASSLPESRDCESYEQYV. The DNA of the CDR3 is TGTGCCAGCAGCCTTCCGGAAAGCCGGGACTGTGAATCCTACGAGCAGTACGTC.

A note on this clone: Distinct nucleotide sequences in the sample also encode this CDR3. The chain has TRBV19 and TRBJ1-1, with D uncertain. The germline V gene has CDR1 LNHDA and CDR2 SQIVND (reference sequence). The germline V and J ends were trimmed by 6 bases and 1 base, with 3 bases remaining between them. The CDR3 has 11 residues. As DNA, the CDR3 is TGTGCCAGTAGAGCGAACACTGAAGCTTTCTTT. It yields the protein CASRANTEAFF.

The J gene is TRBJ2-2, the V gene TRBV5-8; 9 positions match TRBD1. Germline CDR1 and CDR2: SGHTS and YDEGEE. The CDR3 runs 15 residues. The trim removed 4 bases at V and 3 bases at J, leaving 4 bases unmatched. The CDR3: CASSTDRGYTGELFF. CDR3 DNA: TGTGCCAGCAGCACGGACAGGGGTTACACCGGGGAGCTGTTTTTT.

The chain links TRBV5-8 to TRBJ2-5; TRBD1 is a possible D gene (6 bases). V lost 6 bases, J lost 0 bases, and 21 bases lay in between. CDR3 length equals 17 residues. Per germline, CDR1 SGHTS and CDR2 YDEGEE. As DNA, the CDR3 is TGTGCCAGCATTCAGGGGTATTTGTTTGGGGACCAAGAGACCCAGTACTTC. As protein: CASIQGYLFGDQETQYF.

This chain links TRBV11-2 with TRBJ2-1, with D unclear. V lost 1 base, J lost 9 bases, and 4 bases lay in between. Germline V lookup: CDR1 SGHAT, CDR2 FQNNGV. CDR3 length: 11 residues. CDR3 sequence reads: CASSLGVEQFF. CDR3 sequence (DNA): TGTGCCAGCAGCTTAGGCGTTGAGCAGTTCTTC.

CDR3 DNA sequence: TGTGCCAGTAGGTGGACAGGCTCTGGAAACACCATATATTTT. This sequence encodes CASRWTGSGNTIYF. This sequence joins TRBV2 and TRBJ1-3, with TRBD1 matching over 7 bases. CDR1 and CDR2 from the germline V gene are SNHLY and FYNNEI. The V and J ends lost 9 bases and 0 bases, in that order; junction bases with no gene match: 5. The CDR3 is 14 amino acids.

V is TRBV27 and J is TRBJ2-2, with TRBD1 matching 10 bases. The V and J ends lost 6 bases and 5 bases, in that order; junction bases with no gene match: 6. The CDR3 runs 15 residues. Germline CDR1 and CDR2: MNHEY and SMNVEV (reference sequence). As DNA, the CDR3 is TGTGCCAGCAGCCCCGGGACAGGGGTAACCGGGGAGCTGTTTTTT. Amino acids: CASSPGTGVTGELFF.

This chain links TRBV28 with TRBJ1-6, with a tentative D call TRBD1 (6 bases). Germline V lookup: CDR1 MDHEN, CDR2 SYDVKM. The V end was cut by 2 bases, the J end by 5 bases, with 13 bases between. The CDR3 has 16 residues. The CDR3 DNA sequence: TGTGCCAGCAGTTTACCCGGGACAAATAATAATTCACCCCTCCACTTT. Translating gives CASSLPGTNNNSPLHF.

For the CDR3, the DNA is TGCGCCAGCCGCCCGTGGAGCGGGTACAATGAGCAGTTCTTC. Translation gives CASRPWSGYNEQFF. V is TRBV4-1 and J is TRBJ2-1; perhaps TRBD2 as D (6 bases). Trimming cost V 8 bases and J 4 bases, with 15 bases left between them. From germline, CDR1 is MGHRA and CDR2 YSYEKL. The CDR3 sequence is 14 residues long.

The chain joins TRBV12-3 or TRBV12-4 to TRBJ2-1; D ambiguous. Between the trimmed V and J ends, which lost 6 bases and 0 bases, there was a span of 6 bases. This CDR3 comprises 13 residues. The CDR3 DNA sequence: TGTGCCAGCAGCCTTAGCTCCTACAATGAGCAGTTCTTC. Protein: CASSLSSYNEQFF.

DNA for the CDR3: TGTGCCAGCAGTTGGACAGGGAGCTATGGCTACACCTTC. Encoded protein: CASSWTGSYGYTF. The chain couples TRBV6-5 to TRBJ1-2; 8 bases map to TRBD1. The V segment lost 4 bases and the J segment 4 bases; nucleotides outside the gene matches: 2. The CDR3 has 13 residues. CDR1 and CDR2 from the germline V gene are MNHEY and SVGAGI.

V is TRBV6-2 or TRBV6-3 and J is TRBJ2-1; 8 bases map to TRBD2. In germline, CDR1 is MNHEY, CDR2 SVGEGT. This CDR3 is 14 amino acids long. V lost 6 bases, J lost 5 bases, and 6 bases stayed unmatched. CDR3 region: CASSLKTSDNEQFF. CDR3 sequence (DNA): TGTGCCAGCAGCCTTAAGACTAGCGACAATGAGCAGTTCTTC.

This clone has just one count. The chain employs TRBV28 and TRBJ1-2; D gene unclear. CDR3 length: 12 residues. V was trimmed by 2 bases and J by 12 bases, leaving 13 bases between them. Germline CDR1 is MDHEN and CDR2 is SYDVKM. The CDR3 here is CASSLNRGKHTF. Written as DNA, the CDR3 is TGTGCCAGCAGTTTAAACCGGGGAAAGCACACCTTC.

The CDR3 reads CASSPDTLSYNEQFF. CDR3 nucleotides: TGTGCCAGCAGCCCTGACACTCTCTCCTACAATGAGCAGTTCTTC. The gene calls are TRBV7-8 and TRBJ2-1, with D hard to call. There are 15 residues in the CDR3. Trimming cost V 5 bases and J 0 bases, with 11 bases left between them. CDR1 is SGHVS, CDR2 FQNEAQ, per germline. The full variable domain, completed using reference TRBV7-8 and TRBJ2-1, is GAGVSQSPRYKVAKRGQDVALRCDPISGHVSLFWYQQALGQGPEFLTYFQNEAQLDKSGLPSDRFFAERPEGSVSTLKIQRTQQEDSAVYLCASSPDTLSYNEQFFGPGTRLTVL.

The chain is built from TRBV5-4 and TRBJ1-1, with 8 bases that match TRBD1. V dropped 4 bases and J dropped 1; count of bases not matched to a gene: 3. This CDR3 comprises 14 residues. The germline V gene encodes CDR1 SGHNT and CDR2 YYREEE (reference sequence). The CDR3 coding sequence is TGTGCCAGCAGCACGGGACAGGCGAACACTGAAGCTTTCTTT. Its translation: CASSTGQANTEAFF.

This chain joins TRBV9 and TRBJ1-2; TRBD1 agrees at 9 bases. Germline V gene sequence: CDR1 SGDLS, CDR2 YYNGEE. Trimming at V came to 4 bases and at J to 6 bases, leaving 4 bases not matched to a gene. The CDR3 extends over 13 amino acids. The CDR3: CASSPGDRDGYTF. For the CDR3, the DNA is TGTGCCAGCAGCCCCGGGGACAGGGATGGCTACACCTTC.

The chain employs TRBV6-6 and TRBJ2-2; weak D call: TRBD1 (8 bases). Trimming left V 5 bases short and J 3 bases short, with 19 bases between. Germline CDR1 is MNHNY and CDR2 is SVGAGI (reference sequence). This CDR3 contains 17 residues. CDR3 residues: CASSPPRGREYTGELFF. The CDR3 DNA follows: TGTGCCAGCAGTCCACCCAGGGGGCGGGAGTACACCGGGGAGCTGTTTTTT.